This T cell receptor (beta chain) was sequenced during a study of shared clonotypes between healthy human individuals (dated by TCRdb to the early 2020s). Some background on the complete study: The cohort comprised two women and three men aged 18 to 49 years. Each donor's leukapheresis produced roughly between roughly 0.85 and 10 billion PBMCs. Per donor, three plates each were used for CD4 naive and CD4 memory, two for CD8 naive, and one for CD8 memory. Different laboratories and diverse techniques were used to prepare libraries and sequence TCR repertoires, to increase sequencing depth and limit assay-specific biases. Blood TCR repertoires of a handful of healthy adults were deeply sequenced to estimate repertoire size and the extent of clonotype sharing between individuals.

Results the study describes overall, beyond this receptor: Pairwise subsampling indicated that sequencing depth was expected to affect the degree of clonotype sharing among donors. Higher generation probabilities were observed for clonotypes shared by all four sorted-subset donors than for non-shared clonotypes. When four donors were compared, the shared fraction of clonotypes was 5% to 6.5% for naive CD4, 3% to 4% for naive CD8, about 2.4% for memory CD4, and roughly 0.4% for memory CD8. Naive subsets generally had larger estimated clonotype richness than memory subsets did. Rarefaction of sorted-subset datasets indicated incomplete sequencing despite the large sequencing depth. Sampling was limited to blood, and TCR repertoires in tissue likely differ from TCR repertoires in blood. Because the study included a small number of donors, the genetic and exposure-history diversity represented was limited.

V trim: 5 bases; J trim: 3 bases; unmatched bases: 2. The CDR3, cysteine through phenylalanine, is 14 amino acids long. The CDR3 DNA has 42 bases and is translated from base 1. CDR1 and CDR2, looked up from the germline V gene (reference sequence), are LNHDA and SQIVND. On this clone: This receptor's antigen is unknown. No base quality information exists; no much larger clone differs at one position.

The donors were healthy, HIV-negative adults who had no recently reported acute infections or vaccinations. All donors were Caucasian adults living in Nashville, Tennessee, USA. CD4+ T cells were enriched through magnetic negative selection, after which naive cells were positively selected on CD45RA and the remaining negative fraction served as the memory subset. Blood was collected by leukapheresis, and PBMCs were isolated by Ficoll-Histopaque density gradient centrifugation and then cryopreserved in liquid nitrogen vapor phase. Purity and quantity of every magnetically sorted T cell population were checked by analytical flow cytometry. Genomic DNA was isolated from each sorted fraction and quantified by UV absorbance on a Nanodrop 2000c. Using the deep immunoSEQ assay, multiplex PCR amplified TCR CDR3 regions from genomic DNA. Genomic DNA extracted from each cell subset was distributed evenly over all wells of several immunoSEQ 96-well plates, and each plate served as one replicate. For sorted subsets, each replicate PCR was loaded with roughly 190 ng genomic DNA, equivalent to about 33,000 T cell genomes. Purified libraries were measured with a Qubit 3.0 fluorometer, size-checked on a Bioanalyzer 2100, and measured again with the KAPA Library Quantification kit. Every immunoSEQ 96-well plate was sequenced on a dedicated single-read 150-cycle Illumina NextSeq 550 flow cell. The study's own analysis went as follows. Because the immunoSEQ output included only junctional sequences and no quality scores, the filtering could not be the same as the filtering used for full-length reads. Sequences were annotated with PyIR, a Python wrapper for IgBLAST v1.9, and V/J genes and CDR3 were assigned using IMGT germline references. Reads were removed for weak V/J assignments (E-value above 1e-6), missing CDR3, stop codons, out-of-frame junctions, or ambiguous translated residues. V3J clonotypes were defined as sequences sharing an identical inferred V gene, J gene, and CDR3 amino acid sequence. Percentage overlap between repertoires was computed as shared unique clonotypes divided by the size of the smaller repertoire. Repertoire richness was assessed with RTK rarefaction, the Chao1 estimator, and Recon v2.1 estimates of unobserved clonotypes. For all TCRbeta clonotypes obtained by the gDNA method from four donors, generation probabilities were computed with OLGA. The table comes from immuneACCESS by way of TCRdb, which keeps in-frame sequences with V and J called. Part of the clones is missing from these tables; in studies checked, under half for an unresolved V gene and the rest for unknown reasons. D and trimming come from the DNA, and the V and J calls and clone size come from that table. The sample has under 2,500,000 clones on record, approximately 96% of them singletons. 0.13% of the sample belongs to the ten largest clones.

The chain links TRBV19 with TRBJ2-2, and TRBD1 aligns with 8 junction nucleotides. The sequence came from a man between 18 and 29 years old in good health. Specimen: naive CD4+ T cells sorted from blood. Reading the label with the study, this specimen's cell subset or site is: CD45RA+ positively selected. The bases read TGTGCCAGTAGTCAGGGGGCGTACACCGGGGAGCTGTTTTTT. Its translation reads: CASSQGAYTGELFF.